This entry concerns a single T cell receptor beta chain. Its target is unknown. Across a few donor pairs, the naive, memory, effector memory and TEMRA subsets were sequenced without stimulation. This sample is drawn from a study of siplizumab effects on memory and regulatory T cells. CDR1 and CDR2 from the germline V gene are SEHNR and FQNEAQ (reference sequence). V was clipped by 6 bases and J by 5 bases, with 10 bases between them. This CDR3 spans 12 amino acids. Clones were sequenced by immunoSEQ multiplex PCR, and TCRdb holds only the in-frame ones, with some missing. This repertoire shows tens of thousands of clones, 90% to 98% found once; its top ten account for roughly 0.097%. Study conclusions and caveats: Apparently more diverse than memory cells, naive T cells also seemed major alloresponse contributors.

Sequenced sample: naive CD8+ T cells sorted from blood. This TCR derives from a human donor in good health. The rearrangement uses TRBV7-9 and TRBJ2-5; a possible D gene is TRBD2 (5 bases). In DNA form, the CDR3 reads TGTGCCAGCAGACCACTAGAGGAGACCCAGTACTTC. It specifies CASRPLEETQYF.